This T cell receptor (beta chain) was identified during a study of T cells after yellow fever vaccination. Across the study: Low-cell-number fractions underwent preparation using SMART-Seq v4 Ultra Low Input.

TCRdb recomputed calls from the 5' RACE reads with MiXCR, one row per CDR3 protein. The repertoire holds roughly 240,000 distinct CDR3 sequences, around 6.7% seen once, with more than 1% in the top ten. This clonotype was detected only a few times. As yet, its antigen is unknown. Germline CDR1 is DFQATT and CDR2 is SNEGSKA (reference sequence). The CDR3 extends over 11 amino acids. V lost 6 bases to trimming and J lost 9 bases, with 14 bases between them. General study findings and limits: CD4 and CD8 compartments shared a small share of clonotypes. The study re-detected most primary-vaccination clones after the booster (roughly 95% CD4, almost 90% CD8). Secondary responses were weaker yet peaked faster, day 5 versus 15.

This sequence joins TRBV20-1 and TRBJ2-5; TRBD2 is a possible D gene (5 bases). The receptor's source is a man younger than 45 who received the YFV17D yellow fever vaccine. The material was CD4+ T cells sorted from PBMCs, obtained on the day of the yellow fever booster vaccination. For the CDR3, the DNA is TGCAGTGCCGGGCCAGCCGGGGCCCAGTACTTC. Protein product: CSAGPAGAQYF.